Listed here are 6 T cell receptor beta chains from one sample, sequenced in a study of OX40 agonist ivuxolimab in advanced cancers. The library was produced with the immunoSEQ multiplex PCR assay. TCRdb's version of the immuneACCESS table is confined to in-frame rearrangements and falls short of the full clone set. An unresolved V gene accounts for under half of the shortfall where checked; the remainder is of unknown origin. Present in this sample are fewer than 40,000 clones, around 80% of which were seen just once. About an eighth of the sample comes from the top ten. The starting material was CD4+ or CD8+ T cells sorted from blood, obtained in a trial of the OX40 agonist ivuxolimab. The source of these receptors is an adult with an advanced solid tumor such as melanoma, head and neck, liver or kidney cancer.

This chain connects TRBV2 to TRBJ1-4; 9 nucleotides line up with TRBD1. After removal of 6 bases from V and 3 bases from J, the junction contained 5 bases not matched to a gene. The CDR3 is 15 amino acids. Germline V lookup: CDR1 SNHLY, CDR2 FYNNEI. The CDR3 DNA reads TGTGCCAGCAGGGGGACAGGGACGGCTAATGAAAAACTGTTTTTT. Translated, it gives CASRGTGTANEKLFF.

This clone occurred once. The gene calls are TRBV6-1 and TRBJ2-1; D gene ambiguous. Germline loops: CDR1 MNHNS, CDR2 SASEGT. The CDR3 runs to 14 residues. V was shortened by 9 bases and J by 6 bases, with 18 bases between the two germline ends. CDR3 bases: TGTGCCAGGTCCCTAACGGGCGGAGCCAATGAGCAGTTCTTC. Translating gives CARSLTGGANEQFF.

This clone has only a few counts. The J gene is TRBJ2-1, the V gene TRBV28; 11 nucleotides match TRBD2. The length of the CDR3 is 15 residues. After removal of 5 bases from V and 7 bases from J, the junction contained 7 bases not matched to a gene. Germline values: CDR1 MDHEN, CDR2 SYDVKM. DNA for the CDR3: TGTGCCAGCAGTGCCTTAGCGGGAGGGATAAATGAGCAGTTCTTC. Translating it yields CASSALAGGINEQFF. The whole variable domain, remainder taken from reference TRBV28 and TRBJ2-1, is DVKVTQSSRYLVKRTGEKVFLECVQDMDHENMFWYRQDPGLGLRLIYFSYDVKMKEKGDIPEGYSVSREKKERFSLILESASTNQTSMYLCASSALAGGINEQFFGPGTRLTVL.

This chain links TRBV23-1 with TRBJ2-1; the D gene is possibly TRBD2 (6 bases). TRBV23-1 is recorded as an ORF, its role being uncertain. This CDR3 region has 17 residues. V was trimmed by 4 bases and J by 0 bases, leaving 16 bases between them. The CDR3 sequence: CASSRPTRDCSYNEQFF. CDR3 nucleotides: TGCGCCAGCAGTCGACCCACCCGGGACTGCTCCTACAATGAGCAGTTCTTC.

The genes are TRBV27 and TRBJ2-5, with a possible D match to TRBD2 (6 bases). The CDR3 extends over 14 amino acids. Trimming stripped 3 bases from V and 5 bases from J, with 13 bases between. Germline assignment: CDR1 MNHEY and CDR2 SMNVEV (reference sequence). This chain's CDR3 is CASSFRAGGETQYF. The CDR3 region has the DNA TGTGCCAGCAGTTTTCGGGCTGGAGGGGAGACCCAGTACTTC.

The genes are TRBV28 and TRBJ1-1; D is uncertain. The V end lost 2 bases, the J end lost 4 bases, and 8 bases lay between the germline ends. CDR1 is MDHEN, CDR2 SYDVKM, per germline. The CDR3 covers 13 residues. The CDR3 DNA sequence: TGTGCCAGCAGTTTACGGGTGAGCACTGAAGCTTTCTTT. Protein sequence: CASSLRVSTEAFF.